The 18 T cell receptor beta chains given below trace back to one sample, sequenced in a study of molecular identifiers for immune sequencing clone quantification. MiXCR was run by TCRdb on the PCR reads, yielding one entry per CDR3 protein. The sample shows nearly 650,000 distinct CDR3 sequences, around 25% of them seen only once. The sequencing input was naive CD8+ T cells from blood, with Jurkat cell RNA spiked in. Subset described: FACS-sorted CD8+CD4-CCR7+CD45RA+ naive T cells. All receptors derive from a human donor in good health. Some libraries in this study had Jurkat cell RNA spiked in.

On this clonotype itself: A much larger clone is a single base away; this may be a read error. The chain combines TRBV7-3 with TRBJ2-1, with TRBD2 matching 8 bases. Germline V lookup: CDR1 SGHTA, CDR2 FQGTGA. The CDR3 contains 14 residues. The CDR3 sequence is CASSLGLGYNGQFF. In nucleotides, the CDR3 is TGTGCCAGCAGCCTGGGACTAGGGTACAATGGGCAGTTCTTC. Full variable domain (remainder filled in from reference TRBV7-3 and TRBJ2-1): GAGVSQTPSNKVTEKGKYVELRCDPISGHTALYWYRQSLGQGPEFLIYFQGTGAADDSGLPNDRFFAVRPEGSVSTLKIQRTERGDSAVYLCASSLGLGYNGQFFGPGTRLTVL.

The V gene is TRBV4-1, the J gene TRBJ2-5; 8 bases fit TRBD2. This CDR3 is 16 amino acids long. V dropped 0 bases and J dropped 1; count of bases not matched to a gene: 4. Germline CDR1 MGHRA, CDR2 YSYEKL. In DNA, the CDR3 is TGCGCCAGCAGCCAAGAGTGGACTAGCCCCCAAGAGACCCAGTACTTC. Translating it yields CASSQEWTSPQETQYF.

This clonotype was seen at least ten times. The chain carries TRBV4-1 and TRBJ1-1; TRBD1 matches 11 bases. Trimming removed 0 bases from V and 8 bases from J; junction bases left unmatched: 5. The CDR3 has 15 amino acids. The germline V gene has CDR1 MGHRA and CDR2 YSYEKL. CDR3 sequence: CASSQEGTGGSEAFF. Written as DNA, the CDR3 is TGCGCCAGCAGCCAAGAAGGGACAGGGGGATCGGAAGCTTTCTTT.

A remark on this clonotype: No conserved phenylalanine or tryptophan is present at the end of the CDR3, so a read error is the likely explanation. CDR3 sequence reads: CASSKGQGSGPKNIQYL. CDR3 bases: TGTGCCAGCAGTAAGGGCCAGGGGTCGGGGCCCAAAAACATTCAGTACCTC. The chain is built from TRBV6-2 or TRBV6-3 and TRBJ2-4, with a possible D match to TRBD1 (6 bases). Germline V gene lookup returns CDR1 MNHEY and CDR2 SVGEGT. There are 17 residues in the CDR3. Trimming left V 5 bases short and J 2 bases short, with 19 bases between.

This clonotype has at least ten counts. V and J are TRBV20-1 and TRBJ2-1; D not resolved. The CDR3 is made up of 11 amino acids. Trimming left V 2 bases short and J 2 bases short, with 1 base between. CDR1 DFQATT and CDR2 SNEGSKA come from the germline V gene (reference sequence). CDR3 in DNA: TGCAGTGCTAGAACCTACAATGAGCAGTTCTTC. Its protein product is CSARTYNEQFF.

This clonotype was seen a few times. The V gene is TRBV5-8, the J gene TRBJ2-3; D ambiguous. V was shortened by 4 bases and J by 5 bases, with 20 bases between the two germline ends. CDR3 length: 16 residues. The germline gives CDR1 SGHTS, CDR2 YDEGEE. The CDR3 spells CASSPPGLKWGDTQYF. CDR3 nucleotide sequence: TGTGCCAGCAGCCCCCCGGGCTTAAAATGGGGAGATACGCAGTATTTT.

Of note for this clonotype: This may stem from a read error, because a much larger clone lies one nucleotide away. This chain connects TRBV30 to TRBJ1-1; maybe TRBD1 (6 bases). Looked up from germline, CDR1 is GTSNPN and CDR2 is SVGIG (reference sequence). The CDR3 consists of 11 residues. The CDR3 sequence is CTRTENTEAFF. Written as DNA, the CDR3 is TGTACCCGGACAGAGAACACTGAAGCTTTCTTT.

The chain combines TRBV11-2 with TRBJ2-3; 9 bases line up with TRBD2. V lost 1 base to trimming and J lost 2 bases; unmatched junction nucleotides: 10. The CDR3 covers 18 residues. Looked up from germline, CDR1 is SGHAT and CDR2 is FQNNGV. This CDR3 reads CASSLVSLAGLYTDTQYF. The CDR3 DNA is TGTGCCAGCAGCTTAGTTTCACTAGCGGGCCTGTACACAGATACGCAGTATTTT.

This clonotype was counted many times. The chain employs TRBV4-3 and TRBJ2-7; D might be TRBD1 or TRBD2, each matching 5 bases. CDR1 is LGHNA, CDR2 YSLEER, per germline. The germline V and J ends were trimmed by 0 bases and 1 base, with 7 bases remaining between them. This CDR3 comprises 14 residues. The CDR3 loop is CASSQDEGSYEQYF. The CDR3 coding sequence is TGCGCCAGCAGCCAAGACGAGGGGTCCTACGAGCAGTACTTC.

The chain carries TRBV19 and TRBJ2-5, with D hard to call. The CDR3 runs to 13 residues. Trimming removed 2 bases from V and 5 bases from J, with 9 bases in between. Germline CDR1 LNHDA, CDR2 SQIVND (reference sequence). The DNA of the CDR3 is TGTGCCAGTAGTATATGGCATGTGGAGACCCAGTACTTC. Amino acids: CASSIWHVETQYF.

This clonotype was counted ten times or more. The gene calls are TRBV7-6 and TRBJ2-3; the D gene is possibly TRBD2 (7 bases). This CDR3 has 15 residues. V dropped 5 bases and J dropped 6 bases, with 18 bases sitting between them. Germline CDR1 reads SGHVS; CDR2 reads FNYEAQ. CDR3 in amino acids: CASSPLSGGADTQYF. In nucleotides, the CDR3 is TGTGCCAGCAGCCCCTTGTCGGGGGGCGCGGATACGCAGTATTTT.

Remarks on this clonotype: A much larger clone lies a single base off, so this may be a read error. The CDR3 sequence is CASCPYGTGGRTEAFF. CDR3 DNA: TGTGCCAGCTGCCCATACGGGACAGGGGGCCGCACTGAAGCTTTCTTT. This chain joins TRBV28 and TRBJ1-1; 12 bases line up with TRBD1. The CDR3 is 16 residues long. With V trimmed by 8 bases and J by 4 bases, 11 bases remained unmatched. In germline, CDR1 is MDHEN, CDR2 SYDVKM.

V usage is TRBV18 and J usage is TRBJ2-7, with 7 bases identical to TRBD1. From germline, CDR1 is KGHSH and CDR2 LQKENI. The CDR3 sequence is 15 residues long. Trimming at V came to 3 bases and at J to 0 bases, leaving 5 bases not matched to a gene. CDR3 sequence (DNA): TGTGCCAGCTCACCCACCCGGGACAGCTCCTACGAGCAGTACTTC. Protein product: CASSPTRDSSYEQYF.

To note about this clonotype: This may arise from a read error, as a much more abundant clone is one base away. The chain employs TRBV10-3 and TRBJ2-3, with D perhaps TRBD1 or TRBD2 (5 bases each). Germline-derived CDR1 and CDR2 are ENHRY and SYGVKD. Trimming took 9 bases from V and 1 from J, leaving 17 bases between them. This CDR3 comprises 15 residues. CDR3 region: CAMVSGGRGTDTQYF. The CDR3 bases are TGTGCCATGGTCAGTGGGGGACGGGGCACAGATACGCAGTATTTT.

This clonotype was counted at least ten times. CDR3 nucleotide sequence: TGTGCCAGCAGTACGGATCCGGGGGTGGTGGCAGATACGCAGTATTTT. It specifies CASSTDPGVVADTQYF. J is TRBJ2-3 and V is TRBV6-5; tentative D call: TRBD2 (6 bases). Trimming stripped 5 bases from V and 4 bases from J, with 19 bases between. The germline gives CDR1 MNHEY, CDR2 SVGAGI. The CDR3 spans 16 residues.

On this clonotype: A much larger clone lies a single base off, so this may be a read error. CDR3 DNA sequence: TGCGCCAGCAGCCAAAACGTCAGGGACATCGTCGGACTAGCCAAAAACATTCAGTACTTC. It yields the protein CASSQNVRDIVGLAKNIQYF. The genes are TRBV4-3 and TRBJ2-4; TRBD1 might be the D (6 bases). The CDR3 loop spans 20 amino acids. The V end lost 2 bases, the J end lost 0 bases, and 23 bases lay between the germline ends. Per germline, CDR1 LGHNA and CDR2 YSLEER.

J is TRBJ2-7 and V is TRBV28; 7 bases fit TRBD2. The CDR3 runs to 14 residues. Germline lookup yields CDR1 MDHEN and CDR2 SYDVKM. V shed 2 bases, J shed 2 bases, and the junction held 3 bases outside the gene matches. The CDR3 DNA sequence: TGTGCCAGCAGTTTAGGGACTATGACCTACGAGCAGTACTTC. This encodes CASSLGTMTYEQYF.

About this clonotype itself: This may stem from a read error, because a much larger clone lies one nucleotide away. This rearrangement joins TRBV5-6 to TRBJ2-3; no clear D gene. The CDR3 covers 11 residues. V lost 2 bases to trimming and J lost 10 bases, with 8 bases between them. Germline-derived CDR1 and CDR2 are SGHDT and YYEEEE. Here the CDR3 DNA reads TGTGCCAGCAGCTTTTCCTCCGCGCAGTATTTT. Encoded protein: CASSFSSAQYF.